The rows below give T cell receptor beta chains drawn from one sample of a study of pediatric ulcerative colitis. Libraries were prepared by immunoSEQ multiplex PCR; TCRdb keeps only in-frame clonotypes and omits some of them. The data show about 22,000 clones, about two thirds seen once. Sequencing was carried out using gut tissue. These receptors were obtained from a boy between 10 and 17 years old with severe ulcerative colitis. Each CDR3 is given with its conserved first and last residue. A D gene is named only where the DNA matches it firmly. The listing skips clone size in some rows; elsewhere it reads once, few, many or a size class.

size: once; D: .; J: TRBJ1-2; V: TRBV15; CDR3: CATSRGKTGYTF; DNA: TGTGCCACCAGCAGGGGCAAGACTGGCTACACCTTC
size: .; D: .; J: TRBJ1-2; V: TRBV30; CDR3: CVTYSSSQHGYTF; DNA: TGTGTCACCTACTCCAGCAGCCAGCATGGCTACACCTTC
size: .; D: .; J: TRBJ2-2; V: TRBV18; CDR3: CASSPKAGFTGELFF; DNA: TGTGCCAGCTCACCAAAAGCAGGGTTTACCGGGGAGCTGTTTTTT
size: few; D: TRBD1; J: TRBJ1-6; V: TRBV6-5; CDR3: CASSYSRTGVTSPLHF; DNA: TGTGCCAGCAGTTACTCCAGGACAGGGGTCACTTCACCCCTCCACTTT
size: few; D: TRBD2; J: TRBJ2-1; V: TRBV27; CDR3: CASSLGLADNNEQFF; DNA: TGTGCCAGCAGTTTAGGACTAGCGGATAACAATGAGCAGTTCTTC
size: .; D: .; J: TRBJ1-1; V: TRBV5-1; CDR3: CASSLDQGRRAFF; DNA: TGCGCCAGCAGCTTGGATCAGGGGAGGAGAGCTTTCTTT
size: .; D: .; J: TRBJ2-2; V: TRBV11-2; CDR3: CASSPEGSRGRNTGELFF; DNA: TGTGCCAGCAGCCCGGAGGGATCGCGGGGCCGGAACACCGGGGAGCTGTTTTTT
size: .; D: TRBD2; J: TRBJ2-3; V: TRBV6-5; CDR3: CASSGTSGGSDTQYF; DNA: TGTGCCAGCAGTGGGACTAGCGGGGGGAGTGATACGCAGTATTTT
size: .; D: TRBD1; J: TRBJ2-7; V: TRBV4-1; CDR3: CASSQPGQTYEQYF; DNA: TGCGCCAGCAGCCAACCGGGACAGACCTACGAGCAGTACTTC
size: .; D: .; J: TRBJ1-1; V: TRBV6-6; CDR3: CASRTHGRVTEAFF; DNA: TGTGCCAGCAGAACCCACGGTCGAGTCACTGAAGCTTTCTTT
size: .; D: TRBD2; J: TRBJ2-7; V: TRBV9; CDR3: CASSVGEGLEEYEQYF; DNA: TGTGCCAGCAGCGTAGGCGAAGGACTAGAGGAATACGAGCAGTACTTC
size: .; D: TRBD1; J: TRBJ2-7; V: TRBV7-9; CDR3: CASSQRDLRQGYGEQYF; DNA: TGTGCCAGCAGCCAAAGGGACCTGAGACAGGGGTATGGCGAGCAGTACTTC
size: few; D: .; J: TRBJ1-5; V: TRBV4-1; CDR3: CASSQDPGDPQHF; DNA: TGCGCCAGCAGCCAAGATCCGGGGGATCCCCAGCATTTT
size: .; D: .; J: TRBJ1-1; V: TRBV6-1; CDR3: CASSEHLSTEAFF; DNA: TGTGCCAGCAGTGAACACCTTTCCACTGAAGCTTTCTTT
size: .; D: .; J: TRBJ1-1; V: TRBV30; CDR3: CAWSAGWGSEAFF; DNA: TGTGCCTGGAGTGCGGGGTGGGGGTCTGAAGCTTTCTTT
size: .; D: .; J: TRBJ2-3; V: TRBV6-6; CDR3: CASNRARGASTDTQYF; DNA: TGTGCCAGCAATCGGGCTCGGGGGGCGAGCACAGATACGCAGTATTTT
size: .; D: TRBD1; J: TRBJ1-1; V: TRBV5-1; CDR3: CASSLMTGGNTEAFF; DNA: TGCGCCAGCAGCTTGATGACAGGGGGGAACACTGAAGCTTTCTTT
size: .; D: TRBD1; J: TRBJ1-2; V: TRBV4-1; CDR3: CASSNTGGSYGYTF; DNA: TGCGCCAGCAGCAACACAGGGGGCAGCTATGGCTACACCTTC
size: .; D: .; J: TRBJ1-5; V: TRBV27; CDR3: CASSPIDSNQPQHF; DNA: TGTGCCAGCAGCCCGATCGATAGCAATCAGCCCCAGCATTTT
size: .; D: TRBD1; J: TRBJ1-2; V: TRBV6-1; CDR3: CASSVDRHYGYTF; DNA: TGTGCCAGCAGTGTGGACAGGCACTATGGCTACACCTTC
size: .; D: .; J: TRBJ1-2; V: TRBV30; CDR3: CAWTQGNYGYTF; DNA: TGTGCCTGGACCCAGGGAAACTATGGCTACACCTTC
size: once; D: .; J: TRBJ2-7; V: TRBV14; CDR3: CASSQDLYEQYF; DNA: TGTGCCAGCAGCCAAGATCTCTACGAGCAGTACTTC
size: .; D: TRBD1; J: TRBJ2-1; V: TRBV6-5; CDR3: CASRLDRYNEQFF; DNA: TGTGCCAGCAGATTGGACAGGTATAATGAGCAGTTCTTC
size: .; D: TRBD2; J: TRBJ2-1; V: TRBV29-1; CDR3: CSVGTSRYNEQFF; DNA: TGCAGCGTTGGGACTAGTCGCTACAATGAGCAGTTCTTC
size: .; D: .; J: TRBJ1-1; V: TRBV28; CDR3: CASSLVTRRPQNTEAFF; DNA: TGTGCCAGCAGTTTAGTCACCAGACGCCCCCAAAACACTGAAGCTTTCTTT
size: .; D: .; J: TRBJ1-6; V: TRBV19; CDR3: CASTAGLNSPLHF; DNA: TGTGCCAGTACCGCAGGACTTAATTCACCCCTCCACTTT
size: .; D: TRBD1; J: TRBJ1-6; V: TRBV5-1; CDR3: CASSLKGQGDSPLHF; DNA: TGCGCCAGCAGCTTGAAAGGACAGGGCGATTCACCCCTCCACTTT
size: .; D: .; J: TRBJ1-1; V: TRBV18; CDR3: CASSPEGITEAFF; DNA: TGTGCCAGCTCACCCGAGGGGATAACTGAAGCTTTCTTT
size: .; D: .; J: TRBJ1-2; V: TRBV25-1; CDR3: CASSEYFSTVHYGYTF; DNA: TGTGCCAGCAGTGAATATTTTAGTACGGTTCACTATGGCTACACCTTC
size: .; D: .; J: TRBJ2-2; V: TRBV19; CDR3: CASRPPNTGELFF; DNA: TGTGCCAGCCGACCTCCGAACACCGGGGAGCTGTTTTTT
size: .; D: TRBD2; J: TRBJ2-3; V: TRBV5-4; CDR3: CASSSSIAGGPDTQYF; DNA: TGTGCCAGCAGCTCTTCTATAGCGGGGGGGCCGGATACGCAGTATTTT
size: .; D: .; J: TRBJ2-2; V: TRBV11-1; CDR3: CASSLDAGAAGELFF; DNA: TGTGCCAGCAGCTTAGACGCGGGGGCGGCCGGGGAGCTGTTTTTT
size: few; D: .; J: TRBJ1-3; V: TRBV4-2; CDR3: CASSQGHSSGNTIYF; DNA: TGTGCCAGCAGCCAAGGACACAGCTCTGGAAACACCATATATTTT
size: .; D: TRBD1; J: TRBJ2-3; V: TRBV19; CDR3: CASAQGADTQYF; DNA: TGTGCCAGTGCGCAGGGGGCAGATACGCAGTATTTT
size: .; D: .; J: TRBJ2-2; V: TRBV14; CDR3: CASSQGQGRAGELFF; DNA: TGTGCCAGCAGCCAAGGACAGGGGAGGGCCGGGGAGCTGTTTTTT
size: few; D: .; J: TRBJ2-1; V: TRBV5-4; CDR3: CASSQAGGSSYNEQFF; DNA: TGTGCCAGCAGCCAGGCTGGGGGGTCCTCCTACAATGAGCAGTTCTTC